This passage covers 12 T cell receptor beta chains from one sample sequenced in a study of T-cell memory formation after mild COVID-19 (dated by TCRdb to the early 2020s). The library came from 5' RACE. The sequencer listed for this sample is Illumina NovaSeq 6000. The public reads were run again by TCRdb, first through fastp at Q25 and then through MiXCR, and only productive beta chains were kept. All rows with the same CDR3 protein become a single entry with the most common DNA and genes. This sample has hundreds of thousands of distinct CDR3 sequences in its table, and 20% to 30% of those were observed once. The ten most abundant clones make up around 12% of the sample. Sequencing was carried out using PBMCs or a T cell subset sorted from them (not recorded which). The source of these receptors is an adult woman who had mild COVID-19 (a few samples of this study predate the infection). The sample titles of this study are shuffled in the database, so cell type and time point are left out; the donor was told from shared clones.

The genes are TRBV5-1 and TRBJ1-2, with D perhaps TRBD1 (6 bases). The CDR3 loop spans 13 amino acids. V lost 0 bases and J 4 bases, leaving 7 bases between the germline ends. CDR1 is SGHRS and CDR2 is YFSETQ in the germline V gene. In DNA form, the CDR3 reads TGCGCCAGCAGCTTGGCACAGGGCTATGGCTACACCTTC. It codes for CASSLAQGYGYTF.

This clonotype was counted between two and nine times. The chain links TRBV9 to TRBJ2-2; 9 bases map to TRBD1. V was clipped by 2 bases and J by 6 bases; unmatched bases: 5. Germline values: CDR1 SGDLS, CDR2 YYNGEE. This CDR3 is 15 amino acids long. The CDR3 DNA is TGTGCCAGCAGCGTGGGGACAGGGTCACCCGGGGAGCTGTTTTTT. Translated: CASSVGTGSPGELFF.

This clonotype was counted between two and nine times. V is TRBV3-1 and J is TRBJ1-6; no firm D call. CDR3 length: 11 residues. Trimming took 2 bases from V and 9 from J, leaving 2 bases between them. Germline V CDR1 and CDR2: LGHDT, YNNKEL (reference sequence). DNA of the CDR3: TGTGCCAGCAGCCAAAGTTCACCCCTCCACTTT. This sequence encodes CASSQSSPLHF.

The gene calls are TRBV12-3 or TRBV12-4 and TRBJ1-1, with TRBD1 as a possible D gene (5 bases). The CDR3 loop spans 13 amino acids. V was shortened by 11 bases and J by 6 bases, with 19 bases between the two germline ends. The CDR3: CAGGDAGHSEAFF. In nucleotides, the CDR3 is TGTGCCGGGGGGGACGCCGGTCACTCTGAAGCTTTCTTT.

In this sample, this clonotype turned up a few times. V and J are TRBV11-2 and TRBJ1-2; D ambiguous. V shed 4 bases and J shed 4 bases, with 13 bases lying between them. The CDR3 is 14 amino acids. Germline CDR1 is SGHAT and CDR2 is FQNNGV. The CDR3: CASSSPRKFYGYTF. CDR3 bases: TGTGCCAGCAGCTCCCCCAGGAAATTCTATGGCTACACCTTC.

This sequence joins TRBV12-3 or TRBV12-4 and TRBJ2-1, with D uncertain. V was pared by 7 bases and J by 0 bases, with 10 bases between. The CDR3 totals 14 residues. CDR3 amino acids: CASIPAGSYNEQFF. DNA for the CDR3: TGTGCCAGCATCCCGGCCGGCTCCTACAATGAGCAGTTCTTC.

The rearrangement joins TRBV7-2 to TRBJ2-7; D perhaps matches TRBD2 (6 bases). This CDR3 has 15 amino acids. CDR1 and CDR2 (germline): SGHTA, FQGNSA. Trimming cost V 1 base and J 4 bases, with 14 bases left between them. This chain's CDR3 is CASSLELSGLYEQYF. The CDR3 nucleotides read TGTGCCAGCAGCTTAGAGTTGAGCGGACTATACGAGCAGTACTTC.

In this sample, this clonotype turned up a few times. CDR3 amino acids: CASSVGSDRDYEQYF. The CDR3 DNA follows: TGTGCCAGCAGCGTAGGGTCCGACAGAGACTACGAGCAGTACTTC. The V call is TRBV9, the J call TRBJ2-7; a possible D gene is TRBD1 (5 bases). From germline, CDR1 is SGDLS and CDR2 YYNGEE. The CDR3 consists of 15 residues. V was cut by 0 bases and J by 3 bases, with 13 bases left in between.

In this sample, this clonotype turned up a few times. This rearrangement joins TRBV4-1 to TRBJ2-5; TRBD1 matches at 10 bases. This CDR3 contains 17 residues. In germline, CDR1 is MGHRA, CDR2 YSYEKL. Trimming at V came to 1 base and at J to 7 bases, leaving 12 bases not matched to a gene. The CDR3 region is CASSQGLRDRGMGTQYF. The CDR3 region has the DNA TGCGCCAGCAGCCAAGGTCTTAGGGACAGGGGAATGGGGACCCAGTACTTC.

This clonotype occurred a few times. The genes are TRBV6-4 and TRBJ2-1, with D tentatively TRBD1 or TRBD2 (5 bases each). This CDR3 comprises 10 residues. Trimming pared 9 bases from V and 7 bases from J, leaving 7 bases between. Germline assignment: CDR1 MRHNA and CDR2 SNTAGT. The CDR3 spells CARGVNEQFF. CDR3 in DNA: TGTGCCAGGGGGGTGAATGAGCAGTTCTTC.

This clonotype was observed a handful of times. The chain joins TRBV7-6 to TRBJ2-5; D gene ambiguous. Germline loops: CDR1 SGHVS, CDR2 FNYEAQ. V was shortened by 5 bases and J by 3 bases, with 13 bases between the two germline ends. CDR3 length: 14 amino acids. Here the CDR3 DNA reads TGTGCCAGCAGCAATCCGGGTTCCGAAGAGACCCAGTACTTC. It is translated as CASSNPGSEETQYF.

The CDR3 protein is CASSHYEGGEQFF. The DNA for the CDR3 is TGTGCCAGCAGCCACTATGAAGGGGGCGAGCAGTTCTTC. The chain uses TRBV3-1 and TRBJ2-1, with 7 bases that match TRBD1. Losses at the gene ends were 3 bases for V and 10 bases for J; bases not matched to a gene: 6. The CDR3 contains 13 residues. Germline V CDR1 and CDR2: LGHDT, YNNKEL (reference sequence).